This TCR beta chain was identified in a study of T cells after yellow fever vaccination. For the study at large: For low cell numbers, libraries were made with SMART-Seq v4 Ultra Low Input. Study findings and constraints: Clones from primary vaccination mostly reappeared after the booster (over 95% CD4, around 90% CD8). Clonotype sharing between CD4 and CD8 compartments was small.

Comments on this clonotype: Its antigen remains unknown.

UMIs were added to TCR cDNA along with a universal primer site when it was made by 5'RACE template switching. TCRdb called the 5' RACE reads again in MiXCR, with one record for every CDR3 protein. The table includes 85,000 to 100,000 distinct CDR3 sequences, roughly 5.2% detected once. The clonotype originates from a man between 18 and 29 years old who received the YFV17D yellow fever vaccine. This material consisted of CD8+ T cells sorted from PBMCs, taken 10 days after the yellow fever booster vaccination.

The CDR3 bases are TGTGCCAGCAGCTCCCCGGGGCTGCCTGAAGCTTTCTTT. Its protein product is CASSSPGLPEAFF. The rearrangement uses TRBV7-8 and TRBJ1-1; tentatively, D is TRBD1 (5 bases). Trimming left V 4 bases short and J 6 bases short, with 12 bases between. This CDR3 is built from 13 residues. Germline assignment: CDR1 SGHVS and CDR2 FQNEAQ.